The clone carrying this T cell receptor (beta chain) was counted between two and nine times. What it recognizes is unknown. The record originates from a study of cytomegalovirus exposure and HLA in healthy donors. The PCR contained 60 Vbeta and 13 Jbeta primers. The data were produced by immunoSEQ multiplex PCR, yet TCRdb's version contains in-frame clones alone and is incomplete. The table has 100,000 to 150,000 clones, 17% seen once. The germline V gene has CDR1 SGDLS and CDR2 YYNGEE. This CDR3 has 15 amino acids. V lost 0 bases and J 3 bases, leaving 10 bases between the germline ends. General study results and limits: Earlier findings revealed that most TCR beta V segments proved productive either about 87% or about 30% of the time.

Input material: PBMCs. The receptor was isolated from a female donor in good health and CMV-seropositive. The V and J genes are TRBV9 and TRBJ2-1, with D possibly being TRBD1 (6 bases). As DNA, the CDR3 is TGTGCCAGCAGCGTAGCAGGGGTCAACTACAATGAGCAGTTCTTC. It encodes CASSVAGVNYNEQFF.